The T cell receptor beta chain described here comes from a study of T cells after posttransplantation cyclophosphamide. Study observations and caveats: Blood and skin or GI T cell repertoires showed limited TRB overlap. After PTCy, TRB diversity resembled that of CNI/methotrexate controls. Later blood repertoires were often dominated by clones from the donor CD8+ memory compartment.

As to this clone: The antigen remains undetermined.

Busulfan-fludarabine conditioning, marrow transplant, and cyclophosphamide on days +3 and +4 were administered. This CDR3 is 14 amino acids long. J was trimmed by 4 bases and V by 6 bases; bases with no gene match: 8. The germline V gene encodes CDR1 SEHNR and CDR2 FQNEAQ (reference sequence). Data came from immunoSEQ multiplex PCR; TCRdb stores just in-frame clones and leaves some out. The sample contains around 21,000 clones, roughly 87% of which appear only once. This TCR came from a female patient in her 40s who received an allogeneic stem cell transplant from a related donor, was CMV-positive, and had no GVHD. Some of these T cells may belong to the graft donor. V gene TRBV7-9 combines with J gene TRBJ2-7, with TRBD1 identical over 8 bases. The sequencing here drew on PBMCs, taken after allogeneic stem cell transplant with posttransplant cyclophosphamide. The CDR3 coding sequence is TGTGCCAGCAGTGGACAGGGCATTTTTTACGAGCAGTACTTC. It is translated as CASSGQGIFYEQYF.